These 11 T cell receptor beta chains came from one sample sequenced in a study of CD8 T cells in Susac syndrome. Random hexamers were used to reverse transcribe an amount of 0.5 to 1 ug RNA. Each CDR3 protein is one row after TCRdb ran MiXCR on the immunoSEQ multiplex PCR reads. The sample gives about 66,000 distinct CDR3 sequences, roughly 94% of which show up once; less than 0.65% is in the top ten. Input material: CD8+ T cells from PBMCs. Source of these receptors: a human donor with multiple sclerosis.

This rearrangement joins TRBV4-1 to TRBJ2-2; TRBD1 aligns across 7 bases. This CDR3 is 16 amino acids long. Germline CDR1 MGHRA, CDR2 YSYEKL. V shed 4 bases and J 2 bases; nucleotides not matched to a gene: 7. The CDR3 protein is CASSPGDRPNTGELFF. The CDR3 bases are TGCGCCAGCAGCCCAGGGGACAGACCTAACACCGGGGAGCTGTTTTTT.

The chain is built from TRBV5-1 and TRBJ2-1, with TRBD1 matching 9 bases. The CDR3 has 15 residues. Germline V lookup: CDR1 SGHRS, CDR2 YFSETQ. J gave up 1 base and V 3 bases, and 2 bases lay outside the gene matches. As DNA, the CDR3 is TGCGCCAGCAGCTGGACAGGGGTATCCTACAATGAGCAGTTCTTC. It translates to CASSWTGVSYNEQFF.

This chain links TRBV15 with TRBJ2-3; D might be TRBD1 or TRBD2, each matching 5 bases. Germline CDR1 LNHNV, CDR2 YYDKDF (reference sequence). The CDR3 has 17 amino acids. The V gene lost 5 bases and the J gene lost 3 bases, with 21 bases spanning the gap. The CDR3 reads CATSAPGPSLGTDTQYF. CDR3 sequence (DNA): TGTGCCACCAGCGCCCCGGGGCCTAGCTTAGGGACAGATACGCAGTATTTT.

The chain recombines TRBV2 with TRBJ2-5; D is unresolved. Germline V gives CDR1 SNHLY, CDR2 FYNNEI. The CDR3 contains 13 residues. V was pared by 6 bases and J by 0 bases, with 8 bases between. The CDR3 DNA is TGTGCCAGCAGAGACGTTTACCAAGAGACCCAGTACTTC. It codes for CASRDVYQETQYF.

This chain joins TRBV30 and TRBJ2-2, with TRBD1 matching 9 bases. The CDR3 contains 14 residues. Trimming cost V 5 bases and J 6 bases; bases outside gene matches: 7. In germline, CDR1 is GTSNPN, CDR2 SVGIG (reference sequence). CDR3 sequence (DNA): TGTGCCTGGCGGGGACAGGGAAGCCCCGGGGAGCTGTTTTTT. Its translation: CAWRGQGSPGELFF.

V gene TRBV7-2 combines with J gene TRBJ2-7, with TRBD2 identical over 11 bases. This CDR3 is built from 15 residues. The germline gives CDR1 SGHTA, CDR2 FQGNSA. V trimming: 5 bases; J trimming: 4 bases; junction bases outside the gene matches: 7. DNA of the CDR3: TGTGCCAGCAGCCCGCCGACTAGCGGGAAGTACGAGCAGTACTTC. It yields the protein CASSPPTSGKYEQYF.

The chain employs TRBV20-1 and TRBJ1-1, with D possibly being TRBD1 (5 bases). The ends were cut back, 1 base at V and 6 bases at J, with 15 bases in the middle. CDR1 and CDR2 (germline): DFQATT, SNEGSKA (reference sequence). The CDR3 totals 14 residues. CDR3: CSARGAQGAPEAFF. The CDR3 DNA reads TGCAGTGCTAGAGGCGCCCAGGGAGCCCCTGAAGCTTTCTTT.

The chain recombines TRBV6-2 or TRBV6-3 with TRBJ2-5; D remains unclear. The CDR3 loop spans 14 amino acids. The ends were cut back, 6 bases at V and 3 bases at J, with 14 bases in the middle. CDR1 is MNHEY and CDR2 is SVGEGT in the germline V gene. Here the CDR3 reads CASSPPDTEETQYF. Written as DNA, the CDR3 is TGTGCCAGCAGCCCCCCGGATACAGAAGAGACCCAGTACTTC.

The chain recombines TRBV29-1 with TRBJ2-1; TRBD2 matches at 14 bases. This CDR3 has 19 residues. After removal of 2 bases from V and 1 base from J, the junction contained 10 bases not matched to a gene. Germline V gene lookup returns CDR1 SQVTM and CDR2 ANQGSEA. CDR3 protein: CSVETIPGTSGSSYNEQFF. The CDR3 DNA reads TGCAGCGTTGAAACCATCCCCGGGACTAGCGGGAGTTCCTACAATGAGCAGTTCTTC.

The J gene is TRBJ2-7, the V gene TRBV6-5; D ambiguous. The germline gives CDR1 MNHEY, CDR2 SVGAGI. There are 14 residues in the CDR3. V shed 0 bases and J shed 0 bases, with 6 bases lying between them. This CDR3 reads CASSYSAGSYEQYF. Here the CDR3 DNA reads TGTGCCAGCAGTTACTCGGCCGGCTCCTACGAGCAGTACTTC.

The chain joins TRBV25-1 to TRBJ2-7; 8 bases fit TRBD2. After removal of 4 bases from V and 5 bases from J, the junction contained 4 bases not matched to a gene. Germline lookup yields CDR1 MGHDK and CDR2 SYGVNS. The CDR3 has 13 amino acids. CDR3 nucleotide sequence: TGTGCCAGCAGTGCGGGGGGGGTGGACGAGCAGTACTTC. It yields the protein CASSAGGVDEQYF.